This TCR beta chain appears in the sequencing data of a study of T cell clonotyping in hematopoietic cell transplantation. Study-wide findings and caveats: Recipient TCR diversity dropped after transplant; expanded clonotypes rose from day 30 to 180.

This CDR3 is 13 amino acids long. Germline assignment: CDR1 SGHDT and CDR2 YYEEEE. Trimming cost V 0 bases and J 4 bases, with 7 bases left between them. A few counts support this clone. Its specificity is unknown. Data came from immunoSEQ multiplex PCR; TCRdb stores just in-frame clones and leaves some out. Of about 15,000 clones in the sample, about three fifths were seen once. The chain uses TRBV5-6 and TRBJ1-2; perhaps TRBD1 as D (6 bases). The sequence came from a human donor who either received an allogeneic hematopoietic cell transplant for a myeloid malignancy or was a related donor (not recorded which). Some clones in this sample may be carry-over from other donors' samples. Sequencing was performed on PBMCs. CDR3 sequence: CASSLGTVYGYTF. In DNA, the CDR3 is TGTGCCAGCAGCTTGGGGACAGTCTATGGCTACACCTTC.